Following are 29 T cell receptor beta chains from one sample sequenced in a study of OX40 agonist ivuxolimab in advanced cancers. Sequencing was performed with immunoSEQ multiplex PCR; in TCRdb, only in-frame clones are kept and a portion is missing. The table lists 60,000 to 75,000 clones, 91% of them singletons. This material consisted of CD4+ or CD8+ T cells sorted from blood, taken in a trial of the OX40 agonist ivuxolimab. Receptors were obtained from an adult with an advanced solid tumor such as melanoma, head and neck, liver or kidney cancer.

This chain uses TRBV21-1 with TRBJ2-2; TRBD2, the table's D call, was not compared with the DNA. TRBV21-1 is classified as a pseudogene. This CDR3 is 22 amino acids long. CDR3 DNA: TGTGCCAGCAGCAAAGGAGGACTAGCGGGCTTAGCCCCTTTGAAAAACACCGGGGAGCTGTTTTTT. This encodes CASSKGGLAGLAPLKNTGELFF.

The rearrangement joins TRBV7-8 to TRBJ1-2; no definite D call. CDR1 is SGHVS, CDR2 FQNEAQ, per germline. The CDR3 extends over 13 amino acids. The V end lost 0 bases, the J end lost 8 bases, and 10 bases lay between the germline ends. DNA of the CDR3: TGTGCCAGCAGCTTAGCTGAGGGTGGCGGCTACACCTTC. Protein product: CASSLAEGGGYTF.

This clone has only one observation. The chain couples TRBV11-3 to TRBJ1-5; TRBD1 is a possible D gene (6 bases). V was shortened by 4 bases and J by 5 bases, with 6 bases between the two germline ends. This CDR3 region has 12 residues. CDR1 SGHNT and CDR2 YENEEA come from the germline V gene. The CDR3 protein is CASSSGDQPQHF. The CDR3 DNA sequence: TGTGCCAGCAGCTCAGGGGATCAGCCCCAGCATTTT.

This clone was recorded a few times. The chain couples TRBV7-3 to TRBJ1-3; no firm D call. V lost 5 bases and J 3 bases, leaving 8 bases between the germline ends. CDR1 is SGHTA, CDR2 FQGTGA, per germline. The CDR3 is made up of 13 amino acids. The CDR3 reads CASSPNSGNTIYF. Here the CDR3 DNA reads TGTGCCAGCAGCCCTAACAGTGGAAACACCATATATTTT.

V and J are TRBV2 and TRBJ2-7; 11 bases agree with TRBD1. With V trimmed by 6 bases and J by 7 bases, 8 bases remained unmatched. The CDR3 sequence is 14 residues long. Per germline, CDR1 SNHLY and CDR2 FYNNEI. The chain's CDR3 is CASRGQGAVLEQYF. The CDR3 bases are TGTGCCAGCAGAGGACAGGGGGCTGTCCTGGAGCAGTACTTC.

J is TRBJ2-2 and V is TRBV9; 13 nucleotides line up with TRBD2. V was clipped by 2 bases and J by 3 bases; unmatched bases: 4. The CDR3 runs 17 residues. The germline CDR1 and CDR2 sequences are SGDLS and YYNGEE. DNA of the CDR3: TGTGCCAGCAGCGTTGGACTAGCGGGAGCTTACACCGGGGAGCTGTTTTTT. Residues: CASSVGLAGAYTGELFF.

The gene calls are TRBV28 and TRBJ1-5; 10 bases are shared with TRBD1. CDR3 length: 16 residues. V trimming: 11 bases; J trimming: 2 bases; junction bases outside the gene matches: 12. Germline CDR1 is MDHEN and CDR2 is SYDVKM. CDR3 protein: CAAWPGGQGGNQPQHF. CDR3 sequence (DNA): TGTGCCGCATGGCCGGGAGGACAGGGGGGCAATCAGCCCCAGCATTTT.

Here the CDR3 reads CASGYSYEQYF. In DNA, the CDR3 is TGTGCCAGCGGTTACTCCTACGAGCAGTACTTC. The chain carries TRBV7-2 and TRBJ2-7; D gene unclear. The CDR3 has 11 amino acids. Germline CDR1 SGHTA, CDR2 FQGNSA. V was clipped by 8 bases and J by 0 bases, with 5 bases between them.

This rearrangement joins TRBV28 to TRBJ2-2; 9 nucleotides line up with TRBD2. Germline V gene lookup returns CDR1 MDHEN and CDR2 SYDVKM. The CDR3 totals 13 residues. V shed 7 bases, J shed 5 bases, and the junction held 2 bases outside the gene matches. For the CDR3, the DNA is TGTGCCAGCACTAGCGGGACAACCGGGGAGCTGTTTTTT. Encoded protein: CASTSGTTGELFF. Full variable domain (remainder filled in from reference TRBV28 and TRBJ2-2): DVKVTQSSRYLVKRTGEKVFLECVQDMDHENMFWYRQDPGLGLRLIYFSYDVKMKEKGDIPEGYSVSREKKERFSLILESASTNQTSMYLCASTSGTTGELFFGEGSRLTVL.

The chain employs TRBV20-1 and TRBJ2-7, with D perhaps matching TRBD2 (5 bases). This CDR3 region has 11 residues. V lost 5 bases to trimming and J lost 6 bases, with 11 bases between them. CDR1 DFQATT and CDR2 SNEGSKA come from the germline V gene (reference sequence). CDR3 region: CSAFLASEQYF. The CDR3 region has the DNA TGCAGTGCTTTTCTAGCATCCGAGCAGTACTTC.

J is TRBJ1-4 and V is TRBV5-1; D uncertain. The CDR3 contains 14 residues. In germline, CDR1 is SGHRS, CDR2 YFSETQ. The germline V and J ends were trimmed by 0 bases and 4 bases, with 7 bases remaining between them. CDR3 sequence (DNA): TGCGCCAGCAGCTTGGGCCGGAATAATGAAAAACTGTTTTTT. This translates into CASSLGRNNEKLFF.

CDR3 bases: TGTGCCAGCTCACCCGGCAGGGTTGGCCCCTACGAGCAGTACTTC. The encoded protein is CASSPGRVGPYEQYF. The chain employs TRBV18 and TRBJ2-7; the D gene is possibly TRBD1 (5 bases). Between the trimmed V and J ends, which lost 3 bases and 2 bases, there was a span of 14 bases. This CDR3 contains 15 residues. The germline gives CDR1 KGHSH, CDR2 LQKENI.

The J gene is TRBJ1-1, the V gene TRBV28; 8 positions agree with TRBD1. The trim removed 6 bases at V and 11 bases at J, leaving 14 bases unmatched. Germline CDR1 is MDHEN and CDR2 is SYDVKM. The CDR3 extends over 14 amino acids. The CDR3 here is CASRETGAGLRAFF. The CDR3 nucleotides read TGTGCCAGCAGGGAGACAGGGGCGGGTTTGAGGGCTTTCTTT.

The chain links TRBV19 to TRBJ1-5, with TRBD1 identical over 10 bases. Unmatched junction bases numbered 7, after V lost 5 bases and J lost 3 bases. The CDR3 is 16 amino acids. The germline V gene encodes CDR1 LNHDA and CDR2 SQIVND (reference sequence). The CDR3 region has the DNA TGTGCCAGTAGTGTCACCGGGACAGGGGCCAATCAGCCCCAGCATTTT. This encodes CASSVTGTGANQPQHF.

Points on this clone: A read error may account for a junction end that differs from germline. The genes are TRBV7-2 and TRBJ2-1, with a possible D match to TRBD2 (5 bases). This CDR3 region has 15 residues. From germline, CDR1 is SGHTA and CDR2 FQGNSA. The CDR3 sequence: CASSLAQSSYNEQFF. CDR3 DNA sequence: TGTGCCAGCAGCCTAGCCCAAAGCTCCTACAATGAGCAGTTCTTC.

This clone was found a few times. The rearrangement joins TRBV2 to TRBJ1-2, with D hard to call. The germline gives CDR1 SNHLY, CDR2 FYNNEI. This CDR3 region has 12 residues. The ends were cut back, 7 bases at V and 2 bases at J, with 8 bases in the middle. CDR3 in DNA: TGTGCCAGCATGCGTCAGAACTATGGCTACACCTTC. Translated, it gives CASMRQNYGYTF. Variable domain in full (rest from reference TRBV2 and TRBJ1-2): EPEVTQTPSHQVTQMGQEVILRCVPISNHLYFYWYRQILGQKVEFLVSFYNNEISEKSEIFDDQFSVERPDGSNFTLKIRSTKLEDSAMYFCASMRQNYGYTFGSGTRLTVV.

V is TRBV4-3 and J is TRBJ1-6; 8 bases agree with TRBD1. CDR3 length: 15 residues. Germline values: CDR1 LGHNA, CDR2 YSLEER. V was pared by 0 bases and J by 10 bases, with 5 bases of the junction left unmatched. The CDR3 spells CASSQDRGRQSPLHF. The CDR3 nucleotides are TGCGCCAGCAGCCAAGACAGGGGGCGCCAATCACCCCTCCACTTT.

The rearrangement uses TRBV7-2 and TRBJ2-1, with TRBD1 identical over 7 bases. The germline V gene encodes CDR1 SGHTA and CDR2 FQGNSA. The J segment lost 9 bases and the V segment lost 5 bases, leaving 10 bases of the junction unmatched. The CDR3 is 14 amino acids. The CDR3 bases are TGTGCCAGCAGCATAAGACAGGGATTCGGTGAGCAGTTCTTC. This encodes CASSIRQGFGEQFF.

V gene TRBV19 combines with J gene TRBJ1-3; D remains ambiguous. The CDR3 is 14 amino acids. Germline V gene sequence: CDR1 LNHDA, CDR2 SQIVND (reference sequence). Trimming removed 6 bases at V and 7 bases at J, with 16 bases between. The DNA of the CDR3 is TGTGCCAGTAGCGACCGGTGGTACGGTAACACCATATATTTT. The encoded protein is CASSDRWYGNTIYF.

The DNA of the CDR3 is TGCAGCGTTGCGGGACAGGGACAGCCCCAGCATTTT. Translation: CSVAGQGQPQHF. The chain links TRBV29-1 to TRBJ1-5; the match to TRBD1 covers 9 bases. Germline V CDR1 and CDR2: SQVTM, ANQGSEA. The CDR3 loop spans 12 amino acids. Losses at the gene ends were 4 bases for V and 7 bases for J; bases not matched to a gene: 2.

This chain links TRBV11-3 with TRBJ2-7; D not resolved. Trimming took off 4 bases at V and 3 bases at J, with 13 bases between the two ends. The CDR3 length is 14 residues. CDR1 and CDR2 from the germline V gene are SGHNT and YENEEA. CDR3 in DNA: TGTGCCAGCAGCTCCGCAGGCATCCTCTACGAGCAGTACTTC. It is translated as CASSSAGILYEQYF.

V and J are TRBV2 and TRBJ2-1, with 9 bases that match TRBD2. The CDR3 is 16 residues long. The V gene's germline CDR1 is SNHLY and CDR2 FYNNEI. Trimming cost V 7 bases and J 6 bases; bases outside gene matches: 13. The chain's CDR3 is CASISLAGAFGNEQFF. DNA for the CDR3: TGTGCCAGCATTTCATTAGCGGGAGCCTTCGGCAATGAGCAGTTCTTC.

V is TRBV4-3 and J is TRBJ1-4; unclear D gene. CDR1 is LGHNA, CDR2 YSLEER, per germline. CDR3 length: 16 amino acids. Between the trimmed V and J ends, which lost 3 bases and 3 bases, there was a span of 14 bases. Here the CDR3 reads CASSHAHSRPNEKLFF. The CDR3 region has the DNA TGCGCCAGCAGCCACGCTCACTCCCGGCCTAATGAAAAACTGTTTTTT.

J is TRBJ1-4 and V is TRBV6-6; TRBD1 is a possible D gene (5 bases). Trimming shortened V by 5 bases and J by 8 bases, and 15 bases separated the two germline ends. The CDR3 covers 14 residues. Germline CDR1 is MNHNY and CDR2 is SVGAGI (reference sequence). CDR3 amino acids: CASSIGHLGEKLFF. DNA for the CDR3: TGTGCCAGCAGTATCGGACACCTGGGAGAAAAACTGTTTTTT.

V and J are TRBV5-1 and TRBJ2-5, with 8 bases lining up with TRBD1. The CDR3 loop spans 13 amino acids. Trimming took 2 bases from V and 5 from J; bases not matched to a gene: 2. Germline V gene data show CDR1 as SGHRS and CDR2 as YFSETQ. The CDR3 bases are TGCGCCAGCAGCTTAGGACAGGGTGAGACCCAGTACTTC. It is translated as CASSLGQGETQYF.

V gene TRBV5-1 combines with J gene TRBJ2-3, with D uncertain. V lost 4 bases, J lost 0 bases, and 9 bases lay in between. The CDR3 spans 14 residues. CDR1 and CDR2 from the germline V gene are SGHRS and YFSETQ. CDR3 loop: CASSPDPSTDTQYF. CDR3 coding DNA: TGCGCCAGCAGCCCAGATCCCAGCACAGATACGCAGTATTTT.

This chain joins TRBV27 and TRBJ1-4; D ambiguous. CDR3 size: 16 residues. CDR1 MNHEY and CDR2 SMNVEV come from the germline V gene (reference sequence). Between the trimmed V and J ends, which lost 3 bases and 1 base, there was a span of 12 bases. The CDR3 is CASSFGSTKTNEKLFF. The CDR3 region has the DNA TGTGCCAGCAGTTTCGGGAGTACCAAAACTAATGAAAAACTGTTTTTT.

This sequence joins TRBV7-9 and TRBJ2-5; perhaps TRBD1 as D (5 bases). V was cut by 3 bases and J by 1 base, with 9 bases left in between. CDR3 length: 14 amino acids. Germline CDR1 reads SEHNR; CDR2 reads FQNEAQ (reference sequence). The CDR3 DNA reads TGTGCCAGCAGCTTCGACAGAATCCAAGAGACCCAGTACTTC. Protein sequence: CASSFDRIQETQYF. Drawing the rest from reference TRBV7-9 and TRBJ2-5, the complete variable domain is DTGVSQNPRHKITKRGQNVTFRCDPISEHNRLYWYRQTLGQGPEFLTYFQNEAQLEKSRLLSDRFSAERPKGSFSTLEIQRTEQGDSAMYLCASSFDRIQETQYFGPGTRLLVL.

The chain links TRBV5-1 to TRBJ2-1; 8 positions match TRBD2. The CDR3 sequence is 14 residues long. The ends lost 6 bases at V and 9 bases at J; junction bases unmatched: 11. Germline V gene data show CDR1 as SGHRS and CDR2 as YFSETQ. The CDR3 sequence: CASNPGSGNGEQFF. CDR3 bases: TGCGCCAGCAACCCTGGTAGCGGGAACGGTGAGCAGTTCTTC. The complete variable domain, with remaining parts taken from reference TRBV5-1 and TRBJ2-1, reads KAGVTQTPRYLIKTRGQQVTLSCSPISGHRSVSWYQQTPGQGLQFLFEYFSETQRNKGNFPGRFSGRQFSNSRSEMNVSTLELGDSALYLCASNPGSGNGEQFFGPGTRLTVL.